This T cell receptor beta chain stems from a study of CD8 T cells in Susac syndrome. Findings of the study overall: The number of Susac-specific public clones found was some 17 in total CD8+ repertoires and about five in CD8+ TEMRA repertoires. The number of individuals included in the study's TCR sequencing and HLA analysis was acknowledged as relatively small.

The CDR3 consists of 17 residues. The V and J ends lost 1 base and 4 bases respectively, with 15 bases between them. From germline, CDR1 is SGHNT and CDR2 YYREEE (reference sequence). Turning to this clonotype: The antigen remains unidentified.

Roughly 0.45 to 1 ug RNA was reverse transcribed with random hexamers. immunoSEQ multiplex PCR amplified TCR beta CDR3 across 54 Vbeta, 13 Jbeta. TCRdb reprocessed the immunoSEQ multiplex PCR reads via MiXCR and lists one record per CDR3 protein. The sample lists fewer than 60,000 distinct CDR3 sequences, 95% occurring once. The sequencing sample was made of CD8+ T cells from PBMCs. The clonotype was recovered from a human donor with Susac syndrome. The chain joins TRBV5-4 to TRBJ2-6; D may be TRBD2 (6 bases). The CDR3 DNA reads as TGTGCCAGCAGCTTGTGGGGAGGCGCGGGAGGGGCCAACGTCCTGACTTTC. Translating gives CASSLWGGAGGANVLTF.